The 20 T cell receptor beta chains given below trace back to one sample, sequenced in a study of patients and donors after allogeneic stem cell transplantation. MiXCR was run by TCRdb on the RT-PCR reads, yielding one entry per CDR3 protein. The sample shows 920,000 or so distinct CDR3 sequences, roughly 18% of them seen only once. Source material: blood, either unsorted or a sorted T cell fraction (not recorded which). All receptors derive from a human donor who was either an allogeneic HSCT recipient or a stem cell or donor lymphocyte infusion donor (not recorded which). It is not recorded whose cells these are; they may come from a transplant donor.

This rearrangement joins TRBV12-3 or TRBV12-4 to TRBJ1-2; D call uncertain. Trimming cost V 5 bases and J 6 bases, with 19 bases left between them. The CDR3 extends over 15 amino acids. CDR3 sequence reads: CASSPATGLQNGYTF. DNA for the CDR3: TGTGCCAGCAGTCCCGCTACTGGGCTTCAGAATGGCTACACCTTC.

This clonotype was counted only a few times. The chain is built from TRBV27 and TRBJ2-7, with a weak D call TRBD2 (7 bases). This CDR3 has 14 amino acids. The V gene lost 5 bases and the J gene lost 7 bases, with 18 bases spanning the gap. From germline, CDR1 is MNHEY and CDR2 SMNVEV (reference sequence). CDR3 in amino acids: CASSTGPRGGEQYF. The DNA of the CDR3 is TGTGCCAGCAGTACCGGTCCCAGGGGAGGGGAGCAGTACTTC.

V gene TRBV5-1 combines with J gene TRBJ1-6; possible D gene TRBD1, 5 bases. This CDR3 has 15 residues. Trimming took off 4 bases at V and 7 bases at J, with 15 bases between the two ends. Germline V CDR1 and CDR2: SGHRS, YFSETQ. CDR3 sequence: CASSASGGENSPLHF. The CDR3 nucleotides read TGCGCCAGCAGCGCGTCCGGGGGTGAAAATTCACCCCTCCACTTT.

This clonotype showed up many times. The chain couples TRBV12-3 or TRBV12-4 to TRBJ1-1; TRBD1 might be the D (5 bases). This CDR3 contains 16 residues. Trimming cost V 6 bases and J 1 base, with 18 bases left between them. CDR3 nucleotides: TGTGCCAGCAGCCTCCCCCGGGACCTTACGAACACTGAAGCTTTCTTT. Translated, it gives CASSLPRDLTNTEAFF.

This clonotype showed up many times. The chain carries TRBV12-3 or TRBV12-4 and TRBJ2-2, with D maybe TRBD1 (6 bases). V shed 2 bases and J shed 7 bases, with 11 bases lying between them. This CDR3 has 14 amino acids. This CDR3 reads CASSLTGPNGELFF. The DNA of the CDR3 is TGTGCCAGCAGTTTAACAGGGCCGAACGGGGAGCTGTTTTTT.

This clonotype occurred a few times. This chain links TRBV27 with TRBJ2-2; D gene uncertain. V gave up 1 base and J gave up 4 bases, with 10 bases separating them. Germline values: CDR1 MNHEY, CDR2 SMNVEV (reference sequence). There are 15 residues in the CDR3. This CDR3 reads CASSLFAELTGELFF. The CDR3 region has the DNA TGTGCCAGCAGTTTATTTGCGGAGCTCACCGGGGAGCTGTTTTTT.

The chain carries TRBV7-3 and TRBJ2-3, with D possibly being TRBD2 (5 bases). Trimming stripped 5 bases from V and 4 bases from J, with 19 bases between. Germline values: CDR1 SGHTA, CDR2 FQGTGA. This CDR3 region has 16 residues. The CDR3 DNA is TGTGCCAGCAGCCCCGGGATTTCCTTCGGGCCAGATACGCAGTATTTT. It translates to CASSPGISFGPDTQYF.

The chain combines TRBV5-6 with TRBJ1-2; no clear D gene. From germline, CDR1 is SGHDT and CDR2 YYEEEE. Trimming cost V 1 base and J 8 bases, with 18 bases left between them. The CDR3 sequence is 15 residues long. CDR3 amino acids: CASSLKQFISLGYTF. DNA for the CDR3: TGTGCCAGCAGCTTGAAACAGTTTATCAGTCTGGGCTACACCTTC.

For the CDR3, the DNA is TGTGCCAGCAGTGAAGGACTCGGGTACTACGAGCAGTACTTC. It translates to CASSEGLGYYEQYF. The chain recombines TRBV2 with TRBJ2-7; D uncertain. This CDR3 is 14 amino acids long. Trimming shortened V by 1 base and J by 3 bases, and 10 bases separated the two germline ends. Germline V CDR1 and CDR2: SNHLY, FYNNEI.

This sequence joins TRBV6-4 and TRBJ2-3, with 8 bases identical to TRBD2. CDR1 is MRHNA and CDR2 is SNTAGT in the germline V gene. V was clipped by 8 bases and J by 5 bases; unmatched bases: 6. This CDR3 is built from 13 residues. The CDR3 coding sequence is TGTGCCAGCTCCCGGCTAGCGGGAGATACGCAGTATTTT. Its translation: CASSRLAGDTQYF.

This chain joins TRBV27 and TRBJ2-3; 9 nucleotides align to TRBD2. CDR1 is MNHEY and CDR2 is SMNVEV in the germline V gene (reference sequence). V gave up 2 bases and J gave up 2 bases; unmatched junction bases: 11. The CDR3 length is 18 residues. The chain's CDR3 is CASSLRATSGFNTDTQYF. For the CDR3, the DNA is TGTGCCAGCAGTTTAAGGGCCACTAGCGGGTTTAACACAGATACGCAGTATTTT.

The chain joins TRBV4-2 to TRBJ2-1; D is unresolved. The germline CDR1 and CDR2 sequences are LGHNA and YNFKEQ. V lost 11 bases and J lost 6, with 20 bases in between. The CDR3 is 14 amino acids. CDR3 amino acids: CASSSLAKGNEQFF. The DNA for the CDR3 is TGTGCCTCTTCTAGTCTCGCGAAGGGCAATGAGCAGTTCTTC.

This chain links TRBV12-3 or TRBV12-4 with TRBJ1-2; tentatively, D is TRBD1 (5 bases). The V and J ends lost 3 bases and 6 bases respectively, with 14 bases between them. This CDR3 is 14 amino acids long. CDR3 DNA sequence: TGTGCCAGCAGTTTTGGAGGGGCAAGGAATGGCTACACCTTC. The encoded protein is CASSFGGARNGYTF.

The chain joins TRBV12-3 or TRBV12-4 to TRBJ2-1; D is unclear. V lost 6 bases to trimming and J lost 4 bases, with 10 bases between them. CDR3 length equals 13 residues. This chain's CDR3 is CASRKISYNEQFF. The CDR3 nucleotides read TGTGCCAGCAGAAAAATCTCGTACAATGAGCAGTTCTTC.

The sample holds many counts of this clonotype. This chain uses TRBV2 with TRBJ2-1, with D possibly being TRBD1 (5 bases). Germline CDR1 reads SNHLY; CDR2 reads FYNNEI. V lost 9 bases and J 5 bases, leaving 17 bases between the germline ends. The CDR3 consists of 14 residues. The DNA of the CDR3 is TGTGCCAGTACGACAGCATCCATGGACAATGAGCAGTTCTTC. Its protein is CASTTASMDNEQFF.

The sample holds a few counts of this clonotype. The chain couples TRBV6-5 to TRBJ2-2, with D unclear. The V gene lost 0 bases and the J gene lost 7 bases, with 15 bases spanning the gap. CDR3 length equals 16 residues. CDR1 is MNHEY and CDR2 is SVGAGI in the germline V gene. CDR3 DNA: TGTGCCAGCAGTTACTCGGATTTGGGAAGTGGCGGGGAGCTGTTTTTT. This encodes CASSYSDLGSGGELFF.

This sequence joins TRBV6-5 and TRBJ2-3, with TRBD2 matching over 12 bases. This CDR3 region has 15 residues. J lost 4 bases, V lost 4 bases, and 3 bases had no gene match. Germline loops: CDR1 MNHEY, CDR2 SVGAGI. CDR3 loop: CASSWTSGTSDTQYF. Written as DNA, the CDR3 is TGTGCCAGCAGTTGGACTAGCGGGACCTCAGATACGCAGTATTTT.

In its sample, this clonotype was seen many times. The V call is TRBV12-3 or TRBV12-4, the J call TRBJ2-1; D not resolved. The V gene lost 3 bases and the J gene lost 9 bases, with 6 bases spanning the gap. The CDR3 covers 11 residues. In DNA form, the CDR3 reads TGTGCCAGCAGTTTTAGTGGTGAGCAGTTCTTC. It codes for CASSFSGEQFF.

The V gene is TRBV5-1, the J gene TRBJ2-3, with D tentatively TRBD1 (6 bases). Trimming pared 2 bases from V and 0 bases from J, leaving 13 bases between. Germline CDR1 reads SGHRS; CDR2 reads YFSETQ. The CDR3 totals 16 residues. CDR3 DNA: TGCGCCAGCAGCTTCCCTACGACAGGAAGCACAGATACGCAGTATTTT. Protein product: CASSFPTTGSTDTQYF.

This clonotype was seen more than once but under ten times. The chain is built from TRBV10-3 and TRBJ2-3; the match to TRBD2 covers 7 bases. The CDR3 loop spans 14 amino acids. V lost 8 bases to trimming and J lost 4 bases; unmatched junction nucleotides: 9. Germline CDR1 reads ENHRY; CDR2 reads SYGVKD. The CDR3 sequence is CAIGDARGADTQYF. The CDR3 nucleotides read TGTGCCATCGGGGACGCCCGGGGGGCAGATACGCAGTATTTT.